This passage covers 24 T cell receptor beta chains from one sample sequenced in a study of cytomegalovirus exposure and HLA in healthy donors. The PCR was carried out with 60 Vbeta primers and 13 Jbeta primers. Repertoires were generated with immunoSEQ multiplex PCR, while TCRdb's copy carries only in-frame clones and drops some. Here the sample spans about 130,000 clones, 60% to 85% being singletons. The sequenced material came from PBMCs. These receptors were taken from a female donor in good health and CMV-seronegative.

This clone was seen only a few times. The chain couples TRBV7-8 to TRBJ2-1; tentatively, D is TRBD1 (6 bases). Germline V CDR1 and CDR2: SGHVS, FQNEAQ. The CDR3 extends over 13 amino acids. V lost 5 bases and J 10 bases, leaving 15 bases between the germline ends. Here the CDR3 reads CASSLTGQREQFF. The CDR3 DNA follows: TGTGCCAGCAGCCTCACAGGGCAGCGCGAGCAGTTCTTC. Filled out from reference TRBV7-8 and TRBJ2-1, the complete variable domain reads GAGVSQSPRYKVAKRGQDVALRCDPISGHVSLFWYQQALGQGPEFLTYFQNEAQLDKSGLPSDRFFAERPEGSVSTLKIQRTQQEDSAVYLCASSLTGQREQFFGPGTRLTVL.

The chain combines TRBV9 with TRBJ2-3; 7 nucleotides match TRBD2. The germline V gene has CDR1 SGDLS and CDR2 YYNGEE. Unmatched junction bases numbered 5, after V lost 4 bases and J lost 0 bases. The CDR3 sequence is 15 residues long. The CDR3 DNA reads TGTGCCAGCAGCTTAGCGGGTCGTAGCACAGATACGCAGTATTTT. This encodes CASSLAGRSTDTQYF.

The sample holds a few counts of this clone. The J gene is TRBJ1-2, the V gene TRBV6-5; maybe TRBD1 (6 bases). The CDR3 is made up of 15 amino acids. From germline, CDR1 is MNHEY and CDR2 SVGAGI. Trimming stripped 0 bases from V and 5 bases from J, with 13 bases between. CDR3: CASSYSGRTGYGYTF. The CDR3 DNA sequence: TGTGCCAGCAGTTACTCGGGCAGAACAGGGTATGGCTACACCTTC.

The chain uses TRBV6-9 and TRBJ1-3; the D is unclear. The CDR3 runs to 13 residues. With 6 bases removed from V and 3 bases from J, the gap between germline ends came to 9 bases. Germline assignment: CDR1 MNHGY and CDR2 SVAAGI. CDR3: CASSPRGGNTIYF. CDR3 in DNA: TGTGCCAGCAGCCCCCGGGGTGGAAACACCATATATTTT.

This chain uses TRBV6-5 with TRBJ2-5; the match to TRBD2 covers 14 bases. The end of the DNA aligns better with TRBJ2-7, so the J call may be wrong. Germline CDR1 is MNHEY and CDR2 is SVGAGI. The CDR3 loop spans 16 amino acids. In DNA form, the CDR3 reads TGTGCCAGCAGCTACCGACTAGCGGGGGGGTACTACGAGCAGTACTTC. It specifies CASSYRLAGGYYEQYF.

J is TRBJ2-7 and V is TRBV10-3; 7 nucleotides agree with TRBD2. V lost 10 bases, J lost 0 bases, and 6 bases stayed unmatched. Germline V lookup: CDR1 ENHRY, CDR2 SYGVKD. The CDR3 runs to 13 residues. The CDR3 bases are TGTGCCACGGGGGGACCGAGCTCCTACGAGCAGTACTTC. Translating it yields CATGGPSSYEQYF.

This clone was observed a few times. The rearrangement uses TRBV6-4 and TRBJ2-2; possible D gene TRBD1, 5 bases. V was trimmed by 5 bases and J by 6 bases, leaving 7 bases between them. Germline-derived CDR1 and CDR2 are MRHNA and SNTAGT. This CDR3 is 12 amino acids long. The CDR3 DNA reads TGTGCCAGCAGTACAGGTTCCGGGGAGCTGTTTTTT. Protein: CASSTGSGELFF.

This clone occurred a few times. The rearrangement uses TRBV30 and TRBJ1-2, with D possibly TRBD1 on 5 matching bases. CDR3 length equals 13 residues. The V end was cut by 0 bases, the J end by 7 bases, with 12 bases between. In germline, CDR1 is GTSNPN, CDR2 SVGIG (reference sequence). The CDR3 DNA reads TGTGCCTGGAGTGTCGGTGGTGGGGCTGGCTACACCTTC. The encoded protein is CAWSVGGGAGYTF.

The chain has TRBV25-1 and TRBJ2-5; no firm D call. Trimming took 2 bases from V and 2 from J, leaving 15 bases between them. The V gene's germline CDR1 is MGHDK and CDR2 SYGVNS. The CDR3 extends over 16 amino acids. This chain's CDR3 is CASSEGVSRWQETQYF. DNA for the CDR3: TGTGCCAGCAGTGAAGGAGTTTCAAGGTGGCAAGAGACCCAGTACTTC.

The chain carries TRBV23-1 and TRBJ2-1; 8 positions match TRBD2. TRBV23-1 is identified as an open reading frame with a role that is uncertain. The CDR3 consists of 17 residues. The J segment lost 5 bases and the V segment lost 3 bases, leaving 12 bases of the junction unmatched. The CDR3 sequence: CASSHHLAGPTHNEQFF. DNA of the CDR3: TGCGCCAGCAGTCACCATTTAGCGGGACCGACACACAATGAGCAGTTCTTC.

The rearrangement joins TRBV5-1 to TRBJ2-5; TRBD2 is a possible D gene (5 bases). Germline assignment: CDR1 SGHRS and CDR2 YFSETQ. Trimming removed 0 bases at V and 0 bases at J, with 12 bases between. This CDR3 comprises 16 residues. The DNA of the CDR3 is TGCGCCAGCAGCTTGGCCCCGGGAAACCACCAAGAGACCCAGTACTTC. This translates into CASSLAPGNHQETQYF.

CDR3 in DNA: TGTGCCAGCAGCTTGGGGGGACAGGGGTTCACTGAAGCTTTCTTT. This encodes CASSLGGQGFTEAFF. The chain combines TRBV7-6 with TRBJ1-1, with TRBD1 matching over 10 bases. The V gene end was trimmed by 3 bases and the J gene end by 4 bases; junction bases not matched to a gene: 5. The CDR3 is 15 amino acids. Germline V gene sequence: CDR1 SGHVS, CDR2 FNYEAQ. The full variable domain, rest sourced from reference TRBV7-6 and TRBJ1-1, is GAGVSQSPRYKVTKRGQDVALRCDPISGHVSLYWYRQALGQGPEFLTYFNYEAQQDKSGLPNDRFSAERPEGSISTLTIQRTEQRDSAMYRCASSLGGQGFTEAFFGQGTRLTVV.

The CDR3 sequence is CASSEGSGALYEQYF. CDR3 nucleotide sequence: TGTGCCAGCAGTGAAGGTTCAGGGGCCCTCTACGAGCAGTACTTC. The V call is TRBV6-1, the J call TRBJ2-7, with a weak D call TRBD1 (6 bases). Trimming pared 1 base from V and 3 bases from J, leaving 13 bases between. The CDR3 loop spans 15 amino acids. Germline values: CDR1 MNHNS, CDR2 SASEGT.

The chain links TRBV9 to TRBJ2-1; 7 nucleotides line up with TRBD1. The junction had 14 bases not matched to a gene; V was cut back by 0 bases and J by 8 bases. CDR1 is SGDLS, CDR2 YYNGEE, per germline. This CDR3 comprises 17 residues. CDR3 residues: CASSVGRGSTATDEQFF. The CDR3 nucleotides are TGTGCCAGCAGCGTAGGCAGGGGGTCGACCGCGACCGATGAGCAGTTCTTC.

V is TRBV1 and J is TRBJ2-3; the table's D call of TRBD1 was not tested on the DNA. TRBV1 is a listed pseudogene. There are 16 residues in the CDR3. The CDR3 nucleotides read TGCACCAGCAGCCATTTAGACAGGGGTGTGACAGATACGCAGTATTTT. Translation gives CTSSHLDRGVTDTQYF.

The table lists this clone with a few counts. The genes are TRBV9 and TRBJ2-5, with 8 bases lining up with TRBD2. V lost 3 bases, J lost 4 bases, and 8 bases stayed unmatched. Germline V CDR1 and CDR2: SGDLS, YYNGEE. This CDR3 is built from 15 residues. For the CDR3, the DNA is TGTGCCAGCAGCGGCCTAAGCGGGAGTCGAGAGACCCAGTACTTC. This codes for CASSGLSGSRETQYF.

Only one count was recorded for this clone. The chain employs TRBV20-1 and TRBJ2-7; TRBD2 is a possible D gene (6 bases). From germline, CDR1 is DFQATT and CDR2 SNEGSKA (reference sequence). The V and J ends lost 6 bases and 1 base respectively, with 7 bases between them. The CDR3 has 11 amino acids. The CDR3 is CSARGSYEQYF. The CDR3 nucleotides read TGCAGTGCGCGGGGATCCTACGAGCAGTACTTC.

The gene calls are TRBV14 and TRBJ1-3; D remains unclear. V was cut by 0 bases and J by 7 bases, with 4 bases left in between. The length of the CDR3 is 12 residues. Germline values: CDR1 SGHDN, CDR2 FVKESK. The CDR3 sequence: CASSQDRNTIYF. The CDR3 DNA is TGTGCCAGCAGCCAAGACCGTAACACCATATATTTT.

About this clone itself: A read error may produce the germline difference seen at one junction end. The genes are TRBV7-9 and TRBJ2-1; no reliable D call. The CDR3 has 12 amino acids. CDR1 and CDR2 (germline): SEHNR, FQNEAQ (reference sequence). The DNA of the CDR3 is TGTTCCAGCAGCCAACAAGTCGATGAGCAGTTCTTC. As protein: CSSSQQVDEQFF.

The gene calls are TRBV5-1 and TRBJ2-5; TRBD2 is a possible D gene (7 bases). Germline CDR1 reads SGHRS; CDR2 reads YFSETQ. The CDR3 length is 14 residues. The ends were cut back, 4 bases at V and 1 base at J, with 11 bases in the middle. The CDR3 loop reads CASSPGGPQETQYF. DNA of the CDR3: TGCGCCAGCAGCCCGGGGGGCCCCCAAGAGACCCAGTACTTC.

This chain links TRBV27 with TRBJ2-7; 7 bases are a match to TRBD2. V shed 5 bases and J 7 bases; nucleotides not matched to a gene: 14. CDR3 length: 15 residues. Germline loops: CDR1 MNHEY, CDR2 SMNVEV (reference sequence). The CDR3 region is CASSTRVTGGREQYF. Written as DNA, the CDR3 is TGTGCCAGCAGTACCCGGGTAACCGGGGGGAGGGAGCAGTACTTC.

The chain joins TRBV27 to TRBJ2-1; D is perhaps TRBD2 (6 bases). The germline V gene encodes CDR1 MNHEY and CDR2 SMNVEV (reference sequence). The ends were cut back, 6 bases at V and 3 bases at J, with 27 bases in the middle. The CDR3 sequence is 19 residues long. The CDR3 nucleotides are TGTGCCAGCAGAAGCCGAGGCGCGATGCCGGGGACTCTCTACAATGAGCAGTTCTTC. This sequence encodes CASRSRGAMPGTLYNEQFF.

The CDR3 loop is CASSYGGTTEAFF. The DNA for the CDR3 is TGTGCCAGCAGTTACGGGGGGACCACTGAAGCTTTCTTT. The rearrangement uses TRBV6-6 and TRBJ1-1; D is perhaps TRBD1 (5 bases). CDR1 is MNHNY, CDR2 SVGAGI, per germline (reference sequence). Trimming removed 2 bases at V and 4 bases at J, with 8 bases between. CDR3 length: 13 residues.

V and J are TRBV7-6 and TRBJ2-7, with 8 nucleotides matching TRBD1. The germline CDR1 and CDR2 sequences are SGHVS and FNYEAQ. J was trimmed by 2 bases and V by 8 bases; bases with no gene match: 5. The CDR3 extends over 13 amino acids. In nucleotides, the CDR3 is TGTGCCAGCGCGGACAGGGTAACCTACGAGCAGTACTTC. It is translated as CASADRVTYEQYF.